The present T cell receptor (beta chain) was sequenced within a study of shared clonotypes between healthy human individuals. Libraries were prepared by immunoSEQ multiplex PCR; TCRdb keeps only in-frame clonotypes and omits some of them. The sample contains about 490,000 clones, 81% of which appear only once. Donors were healthy HIV-negative adults without recent acute infections or vaccinations. The CDR3 is 16 residues long. Germline CDR1 reads MNHEY; CDR2 reads SVGAGI. The V and J ends lost 2 bases and 8 bases, in that order; junction bases with no gene match: 11. This TCR came from a middle-aged woman in good health. Some clones in this sample may be carry-over from other donors' samples. The J gene is TRBJ1-2, the V gene TRBV6-5, with 10 nucleotides matching TRBD1. The sequencing input was PBMCs. The CDR3: CASSYLADRGPGGYTF. In DNA, the CDR3 is TGTGCCAGCAGTTACCTGGCAGACAGGGGGCCAGGGGGCTACACCTTC.